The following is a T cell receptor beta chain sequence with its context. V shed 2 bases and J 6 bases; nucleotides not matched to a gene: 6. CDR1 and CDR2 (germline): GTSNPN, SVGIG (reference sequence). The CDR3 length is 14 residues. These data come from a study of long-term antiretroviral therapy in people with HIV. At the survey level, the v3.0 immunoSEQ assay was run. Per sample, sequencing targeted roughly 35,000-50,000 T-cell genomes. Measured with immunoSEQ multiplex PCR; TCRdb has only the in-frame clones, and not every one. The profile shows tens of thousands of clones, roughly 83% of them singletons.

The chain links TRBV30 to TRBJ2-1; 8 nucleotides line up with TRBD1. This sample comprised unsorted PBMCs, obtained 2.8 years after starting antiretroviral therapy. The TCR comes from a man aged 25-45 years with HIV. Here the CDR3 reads CAWSRPGGSNEQFF. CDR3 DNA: TGTGCCTGGAGTCGGCCAGGGGGCTCCAATGAGCAGTTCTTC.